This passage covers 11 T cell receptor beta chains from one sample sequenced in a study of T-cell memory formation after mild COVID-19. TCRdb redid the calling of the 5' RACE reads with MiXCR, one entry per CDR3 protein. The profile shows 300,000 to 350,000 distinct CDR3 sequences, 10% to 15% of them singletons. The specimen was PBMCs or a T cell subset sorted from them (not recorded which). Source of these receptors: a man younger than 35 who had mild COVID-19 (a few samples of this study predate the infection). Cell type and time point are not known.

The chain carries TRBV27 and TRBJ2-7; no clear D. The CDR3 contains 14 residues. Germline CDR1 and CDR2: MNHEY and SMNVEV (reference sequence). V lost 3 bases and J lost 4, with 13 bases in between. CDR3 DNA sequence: TGTGCCAGCAGTTTGAAAGGGTTAGGGTACGAGCAGTACTTC. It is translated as CASSLKGLGYEQYF.

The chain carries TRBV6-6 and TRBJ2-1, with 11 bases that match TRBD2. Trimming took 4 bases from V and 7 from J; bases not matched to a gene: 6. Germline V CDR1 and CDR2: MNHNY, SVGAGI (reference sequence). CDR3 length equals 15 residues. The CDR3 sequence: CASSFLAGGWNEQFF. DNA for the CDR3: TGTGCCAGCAGTTTCCTAGCGGGGGGCTGGAATGAGCAGTTCTTC.

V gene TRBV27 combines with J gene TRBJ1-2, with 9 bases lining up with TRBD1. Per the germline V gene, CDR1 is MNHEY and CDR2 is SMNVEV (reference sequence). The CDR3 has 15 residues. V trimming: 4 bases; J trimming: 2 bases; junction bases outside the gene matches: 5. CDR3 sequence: CASSSYRGPNYGYTF. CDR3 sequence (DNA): TGTGCCAGCAGTTCTTACAGGGGGCCCAACTATGGCTACACCTTC.

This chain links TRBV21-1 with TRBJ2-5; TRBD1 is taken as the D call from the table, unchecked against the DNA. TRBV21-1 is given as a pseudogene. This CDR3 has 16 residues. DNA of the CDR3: TGTGCCAGCATCCCCCCAGGGGGTGTGACCCAAGAGACCCAGTACTTC. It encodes CASIPPGGVTQETQYF.

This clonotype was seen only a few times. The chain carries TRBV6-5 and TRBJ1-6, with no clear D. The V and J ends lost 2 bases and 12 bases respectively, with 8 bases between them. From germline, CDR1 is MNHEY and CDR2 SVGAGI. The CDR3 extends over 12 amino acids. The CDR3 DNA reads TGTGCCAGCAGTTACGATGGAGGACCCCTCCACTTT. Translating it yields CASSYDGGPLHF.

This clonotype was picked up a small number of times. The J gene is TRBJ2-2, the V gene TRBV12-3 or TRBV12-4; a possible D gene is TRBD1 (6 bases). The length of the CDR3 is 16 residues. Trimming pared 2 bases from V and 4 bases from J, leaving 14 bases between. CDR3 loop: CASSLFPGASTGELFF. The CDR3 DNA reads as TGTGCCAGCAGTTTATTTCCAGGGGCGAGCACCGGGGAGCTGTTTTTT.

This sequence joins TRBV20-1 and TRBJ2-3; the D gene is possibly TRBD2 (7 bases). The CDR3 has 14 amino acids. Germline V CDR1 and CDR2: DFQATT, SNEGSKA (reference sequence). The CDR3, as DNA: TGCTATCCTGCTAGGCCGGGGGGCCAAGATACGCAGTATTTT. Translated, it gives CYPARPGGQDTQYF.

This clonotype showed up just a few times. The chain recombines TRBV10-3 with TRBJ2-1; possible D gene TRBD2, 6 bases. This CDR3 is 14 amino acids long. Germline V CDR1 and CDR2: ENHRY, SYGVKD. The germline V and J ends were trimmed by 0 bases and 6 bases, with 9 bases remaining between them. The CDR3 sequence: CAISESAGSNEQFF. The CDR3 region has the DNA TGTGCCATCAGTGAGTCCGCGGGGAGCAATGAGCAGTTCTTC.

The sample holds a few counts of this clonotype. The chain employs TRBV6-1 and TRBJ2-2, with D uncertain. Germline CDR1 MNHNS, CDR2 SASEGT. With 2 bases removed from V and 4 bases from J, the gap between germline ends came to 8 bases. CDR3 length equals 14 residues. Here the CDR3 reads CASSERWTTGELFF. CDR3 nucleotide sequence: TGTGCCAGCAGTGAAAGGTGGACCACCGGGGAGCTGTTTTTT.

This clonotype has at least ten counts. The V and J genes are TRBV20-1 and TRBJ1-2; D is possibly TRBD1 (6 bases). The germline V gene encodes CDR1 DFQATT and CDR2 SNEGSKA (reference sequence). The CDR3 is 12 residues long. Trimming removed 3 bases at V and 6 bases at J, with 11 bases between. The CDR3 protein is CSASTGSNGYTF. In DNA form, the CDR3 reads TGCAGTGCTAGTACAGGGAGCAATGGCTACACCTTC.

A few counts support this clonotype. CDR3 sequence: CASSSTGGEQYV. Written as DNA, the CDR3 is TGTGCCAGCAGCTCGACAGGGGGCGAGCAGTACGTC. The J gene is TRBJ2-7, the V gene TRBV13; 9 bases align to TRBD1. V trimming: 4 bases; J trimming: 6 bases; junction bases outside the gene matches: 1. The V gene's germline CDR1 is PRHDT and CDR2 FYEKMQ (reference sequence). This CDR3 is built from 12 residues.